What follows are 14 T cell receptor beta chains derived from one specimen sequenced in a study of early T cells in non-severe SARS-CoV-2 infection. TCRdb reprocessed the 5' RACE reads via MiXCR and lists one record per CDR3 protein. The sample yields around 60,000 distinct CDR3 sequences, roughly an eighth seen once. The specimen sequenced was whole blood. These receptors were collected from an adult who was a healthcare worker with PCR-confirmed SARS-CoV-2 infection or an uninfected control (not recorded which).

This clonotype showed up just a few times. V is TRBV5-1 and J is TRBJ2-7; weak D call: TRBD2 (6 bases). The V end lost 0 bases, the J end lost 2 bases, and 21 bases lay between the germline ends. Germline V CDR1 and CDR2: SGHRS, YFSETQ. The length of the CDR3 is 18 residues. This CDR3 reads CASSLALPRDREPYEQYF. CDR3 in DNA: TGCGCCAGCAGCTTGGCCCTTCCTCGTGATCGGGAGCCCTACGAGCAGTACTTC.

This clonotype appeared many times. The chain recombines TRBV20-1 with TRBJ1-2; 7 bases match TRBD1. The CDR3 sequence is 13 residues long. V gave up 3 bases and J gave up 6 bases; unmatched junction bases: 7. Germline-derived CDR1 and CDR2 are DFQATT and SNEGSKA (reference sequence). CDR3 sequence reads: CSASPTGADGYTF. Here the CDR3 DNA reads TGCAGTGCTAGCCCAACAGGGGCCGATGGCTACACCTTC.

The chain couples TRBV3-1 to TRBJ1-5; 7 nucleotides match TRBD1. The V gene end was trimmed by 3 bases and the J gene end by 7 bases; junction bases not matched to a gene: 3. Per germline, CDR1 LGHDT and CDR2 YNNKEL (reference sequence). The CDR3 is 13 amino acids. The CDR3 loop is CASSHEGAQPQHF. CDR3 in DNA: TGTGCCAGCAGCCACGAGGGGGCCCAGCCCCAGCATTTT.

The chain is built from TRBV28 and TRBJ2-1; 12 bases are shared with TRBD1. The CDR3 has 16 residues. The V gene end was trimmed by 5 bases and the J gene end by 7 bases; junction bases not matched to a gene: 9. CDR1 is MDHEN, CDR2 SYDVKM, per germline. The CDR3 sequence: CASSPPGQGAGNEQFF. The CDR3 DNA follows: TGTGCCAGCAGTCCCCCGGGACAGGGGGCTGGGAATGAGCAGTTCTTC.

The chain uses TRBV29-1 and TRBJ2-1, with D hard to call. In germline, CDR1 is SQVTM, CDR2 ANQGSEA. The ends were cut back, 5 bases at V and 0 bases at J, with 14 bases in the middle. The CDR3 covers 15 residues. The CDR3 protein is CSVSPAGVSYNEQFF. In DNA form, the CDR3 reads TGCAGCGTTTCCCCGGCAGGCGTCTCCTACAATGAGCAGTTCTTC.

Ten or more counts support this clonotype. The DNA of the CDR3 is TGTGCCAGCAGTTACCGGACAGGGGGCGAAAGCAATCAGCCCCAGCATTTT. It translates to CASSYRTGGESNQPQHF. The gene calls are TRBV6-6 and TRBJ1-5, with 11 bases aligning to TRBD1. The CDR3 has 17 amino acids. Germline trimming cut 2 bases from V and 1 base from J; bases unmatched to any gene: 4. CDR1 and CDR2 from the germline V gene are MNHNY and SVGAGI (reference sequence).

The sample holds a few counts of this clonotype. The gene calls are TRBV6-5 and TRBJ2-7; D is unclear. Germline CDR1 reads MNHEY; CDR2 reads SVGAGI. With 11 bases removed from V and 2 bases from J, the gap between germline ends came to 13 bases. This CDR3 is 12 amino acids long. Here the CDR3 DNA reads TGTGCCGTAGGTCCGGTCACCTACGAGCAGTACTTC. Protein product: CAVGPVTYEQYF.

The genes are TRBV2 and TRBJ1-4; TRBD1 agrees at 7 bases. Germline loops: CDR1 SNHLY, CDR2 FYNNEI. Trimming at V came to 6 bases and at J to 7 bases, leaving 8 bases not matched to a gene. This CDR3 spans 14 amino acids. DNA for the CDR3: TGTGCCAGCAGCCCAGGGGGTACCGGTGAAAAACTGTTTTTT. This codes for CASSPGGTGEKLFF.

This clonotype occurred a few times. The chain combines TRBV7-2 with TRBJ2-7; a possible D gene is TRBD1 (5 bases). This CDR3 has 14 amino acids. Looked up from germline, CDR1 is SGHTA and CDR2 is FQGNSA. V lost 1 base, J lost 4 bases, and 11 bases lay in between. The CDR3 DNA follows: TGTGCCAGCAGCTTAGGAACAGGCCCTTACGAGCAGTACTTC. Translation: CASSLGTGPYEQYF.

Ten or more counts support this clonotype. The V call is TRBV12-3 or TRBV12-4, the J call TRBJ2-1; TRBD1 or TRBD2 may be the D gene (6 bases each). The CDR3 has 20 residues. Deletions cut 4 bases from V and 1 base from J, with 26 bases between. CDR3 protein: CASSSRGSNQLAISYNEQFF. For the CDR3, the DNA is TGTGCCAGCAGTTCAAGGGGGTCTAACCAACTAGCCATATCCTACAATGAGCAGTTCTTC.

The genes are TRBV7-9 and TRBJ2-1, with D uncertain. With 1 base removed from V and 10 bases from J, the gap between germline ends came to 8 bases. The CDR3 is 12 amino acids. Germline V gene lookup returns CDR1 SEHNR and CDR2 FQNEAQ (reference sequence). The CDR3, as DNA: TGTGCCAGCAGCTTAGATTTGGGCGAGCAGTTCTTC. Amino acid sequence: CASSLDLGEQFF.

This clonotype was seen ten or more times. This rearrangement joins TRBV2 to TRBJ1-6; tentatively, D is TRBD1 (6 bases). The CDR3 runs to 15 residues. CDR1 SNHLY and CDR2 FYNNEI come from the germline V gene. V was shortened by 6 bases and J by 10 bases, with 19 bases between the two germline ends. The CDR3 DNA follows: TGTGCCAGCAGCTCACAGGGCCGAAGTGGATCACCCCTCCACTTT. Protein product: CASSSQGRSGSPLHF.

This clonotype was seen a handful of times. The rearrangement uses TRBV6-6 and TRBJ1-5; 7 nucleotides line up with TRBD1. With V trimmed by 4 bases and J by 1 base, 1 base remained unmatched. This CDR3 has 14 residues. Germline values: CDR1 MNHNY, CDR2 SVGAGI (reference sequence). In DNA, the CDR3 is TGTGCCAGCAGTTGGGACAGCAGCAATCAGCCCCAGCATTTT. Translation: CASSWDSSNQPQHF.

This clonotype occurred a few times. In DNA, the CDR3 is TGTGCCAGCAGTTTCCTCCAGGGGGTTACGGTGAATGAGCAGTTCTTC. Its protein is CASSFLQGVTVNEQFF. The chain links TRBV28 to TRBJ2-1, with 7 bases lining up with TRBD1. The CDR3 has 16 residues. Trimming at V came to 3 bases and at J to 7 bases, leaving 12 bases not matched to a gene. Germline CDR1 is MDHEN and CDR2 is SYDVKM.